This TCR beta chain was captured by sequencing in a study of regulatory T cells in long-lasting Graves disease. The time point was: newly diagnosed GD, antithyroid drugs for less than 3 months. TCR sequences were obtained from RNA taken from PBMCs. Study-wide results and limits: Among samples with persistent disease, TRBV28, TRBJ1-2 and TRBJ2-5 were favored. Lower TCR diversity characterized persistent Graves' patients relative to newly diagnosed patients.

With respect to this clonotype: Antigen unknown.

Germline CDR1 is SGDLS and CDR2 is YYNGEE. The CDR3 consists of 16 residues. J was trimmed by 5 bases and V by 2 bases; bases with no gene match: 7. The TCR beta library used iRepertoire HTBI primers with Arm-PCR amplification of CDR3. TCRdb itself ran the multiplex PCR reads through MiXCR, one entry per CDR3 protein. Of over 400,000 distinct CDR3 sequences listed, about 15% are singletons. These sequences were also reported in another study, on T cells in Graves' hyperthyroidism and ophthalmopathy. As that study records: When the TCR CDR3 underwent first-round RT-PCR, the HTBI primer set was used. In blood, most of the thyroid clonotypes expanded above 0.001 were also present.

The sample was peripheral blood mononuclear cells (PBMCs), taken at new diagnosis, from a patient treated with antithyroid drugs. This clonotype was obtained from a woman aged 45-65 years with Graves disease. The chain joins TRBV9 to TRBJ2-2; TRBD2 matches 9 bases. Here the CDR3 reads CASSVPSTSGTGELFF. The CDR3 DNA sequence: TGTGCCAGCAGCGTGCCGTCGACTAGCGGAACCGGGGAGCTGTTTTTT.